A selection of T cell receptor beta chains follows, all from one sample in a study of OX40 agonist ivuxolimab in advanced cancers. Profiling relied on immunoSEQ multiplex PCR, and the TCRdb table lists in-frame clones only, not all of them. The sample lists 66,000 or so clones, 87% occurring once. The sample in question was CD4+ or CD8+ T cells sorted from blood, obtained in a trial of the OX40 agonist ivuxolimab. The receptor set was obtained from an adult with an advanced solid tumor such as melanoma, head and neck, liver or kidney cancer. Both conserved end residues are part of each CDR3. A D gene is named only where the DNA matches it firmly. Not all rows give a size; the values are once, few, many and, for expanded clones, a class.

CDR3 DNA: TGTGCCAGCAGCTTTGACAGGGGCAACTACGAGCAGTACTTC
CDR3 protein: CASSFDRGNYEQYF
D gene: TRBD1
CDR3 length: 14
clone size: -
V gene: TRBV5-4
J gene: TRBJ2-7

CDR3 DNA: TGTGCCAGCTCACCCGGAGACCTTTGGCTGGCCAAAAACATTCAGTACTTC
CDR3 protein: CASSPGDLWLAKNIQYF
D gene: -
CDR3 length: 17
clone size: -
V gene: TRBV18
J gene: TRBJ2-4

CDR3 DNA: TGCGCCAGCAGCTTGGGTGGATCCTACAATGAGCAGTTCTTC
CDR3 protein: CASSLGGSYNEQFF
D gene: -
CDR3 length: 14
clone size: -
V gene: TRBV5-1
J gene: TRBJ2-1

CDR3 DNA: TGTGCCAGCAGCCAAACGACAGGGTCGGGATACGAGCAGTACTTC
CDR3 protein: CASSQTTGSGYEQYF
D gene: TRBD1
CDR3 length: 15
clone size: -
V gene: TRBV4-2
J gene: TRBJ2-7

CDR3 DNA: TGCGCCAGCAGTGATGGTTCTGCAACTAATGAAAAACTGTTTTTT
CDR3 protein: CASSDGSATNEKLFF
D gene: -
CDR3 length: 15
clone size: -
V gene: TRBV10-1
J gene: TRBJ1-4

CDR3 DNA: TGTGCCAGCAGCTTACTCGAAAACACTGAAGCTTTCTTT
CDR3 protein: CASSLLENTEAFF
D gene: -
CDR3 length: 13
clone size: few
V gene: TRBV11-1
J gene: TRBJ1-1

CDR3 DNA: TGTGCCAGCGTGGACTCCCGATGGTACTTC
CDR3 protein: CASVDSRWYF
D gene: -
CDR3 length: 10
clone size: -
V gene: TRBV6-5
J gene: TRBJ2-7

CDR3 DNA: TGTGCCAGCAGTTTTCTTCCCCAAGAGACCCAGTACTTC
CDR3 protein: CASSFLPQETQYF
D gene: -
CDR3 length: 13
clone size: -
V gene: TRBV28
J gene: TRBJ2-5

CDR3 DNA: TGCAGCCATGGCACCGGGGAGCTGTTTTTT
CDR3 protein: CSHGTGELFF
D gene: -
CDR3 length: 10
clone size: -
V gene: TRBV29-1
J gene: TRBJ2-2

CDR3 DNA: TGTGCCAGCAGCGAACAGGAGGGCTATCAGCCCCAGCATTTT
CDR3 protein: CASSEQEGYQPQHF
D gene: -
CDR3 length: 14
clone size: -
V gene: TRBV7-8
J gene: TRBJ1-5

CDR3 DNA: TGCAGCGTTGTGGCAGGGCAGAATCAGCCCCAGCATTTT
CDR3 protein: CSVVAGQNQPQHF
D gene: -
CDR3 length: 13
clone size: -
V gene: TRBV29-1
J gene: TRBJ1-5

CDR3 DNA: TGTGCCAGCTCACCCCAACTAGCGGGGCCCGCCGGGGAGCTGTTTTTT
CDR3 protein: CASSPQLAGPAGELFF
D gene: TRBD2
CDR3 length: 16
clone size: once
V gene: TRBV18
J gene: TRBJ2-2

CDR3 DNA: TGCGCCAGCACCCCGACACTTTCCTACGAGCAGTACTTC
CDR3 protein: CASTPTLSYEQYF
D gene: -
CDR3 length: 13
clone size: -
V gene: TRBV10-1
J gene: TRBJ2-7

CDR3 DNA: TGTGCCAGCAGGCAAGCGGGGGGAGGGGAGACCCAGTACTTC
CDR3 protein: CASRQAGGGETQYF
D gene: TRBD2
CDR3 length: 14
clone size: -
V gene: TRBV6-6
J gene: TRBJ2-5

CDR3 DNA: TGTGCCAGCAGCTCCCAGACAGGGGCGGTCTATGGCTACACCTTC
CDR3 protein: CASSSQTGAVYGYTF
D gene: TRBD1
CDR3 length: 15
clone size: -
V gene: TRBV7-8
J gene: TRBJ1-2

CDR3 DNA: TGTGCCAGCAGCTTGGGGCTAGCGGGAGTCGATGAGCAGTTCTTC
CDR3 protein: CASSLGLAGVDEQFF
D gene: TRBD2
CDR3 length: 15
clone size: -
V gene: TRBV7-9
J gene: TRBJ2-1

CDR3 DNA: TGTGCCAGCAGCCCACAGGGGGCCATTGAGCAGTTCTTC
CDR3 protein: CASSPQGAIEQFF
D gene: TRBD1
CDR3 length: 13
clone size: -
V gene: TRBV9
J gene: TRBJ2-1

CDR3 DNA: TGTGCCAGTGGGATCACGGGACTTAACACCGGGGAGCTGTTTTTT
CDR3 protein: CASGITGLNTGELFF
D gene: -
CDR3 length: 15
clone size: -
V gene: TRBV28
J gene: TRBJ2-2

CDR3 DNA: TGTGCCAGCAGCCAAGACTCGGACAGTCGAGCTTTCTTT
CDR3 protein: CASSQDSDSRAFF
D gene: -
CDR3 length: 13
clone size: -
V gene: TRBV14
J gene: TRBJ1-1

CDR3 DNA: TGTGCCAGCAGCTTGACCGGAACCGAAGAGACCCAGTACTTC
CDR3 protein: CASSLTGTEETQYF
D gene: -
CDR3 length: 14
clone size: -
V gene: TRBV5-4
J gene: TRBJ2-5

CDR3 DNA: TGTGCCAGCAGTCCGATGGACGGCCAAGAGACCCAGTACTTC
CDR3 protein: CASSPMDGQETQYF
D gene: -
CDR3 length: 14
clone size: -
V gene: TRBV6-5
J gene: TRBJ2-5

CDR3 DNA: TGTGCCAGCGGGCGTGGAGATAATTCACCCCTCCACTTT
CDR3 protein: CASGRGDNSPLHF
D gene: -
CDR3 length: 13
clone size: few
V gene: TRBV7-9
J gene: TRBJ1-6

CDR3 DNA: TGTGCCAGCAGCCAAGTATGGAGACCAGGTGGCTACACCTTC
CDR3 protein: CASSQVWRPGGYTF
D gene: -
CDR3 length: 14
clone size: -
V gene: TRBV14
J gene: TRBJ1-2

CDR3 DNA: TGTGCCAGCAGCTTAGTCGGTAGGGCTGGGAATGAGCAGTTCTTC
CDR3 protein: CASSLVGRAGNEQFF
D gene: -
CDR3 length: 15
clone size: -
V gene: TRBV7-8
J gene: TRBJ2-1

CDR3 DNA: TGTGCCAGCAGCGATATACCAAGGGGCGGGAGTTTGGATGAGCAGTTCTTC
CDR3 protein: CASSDIPRGGSLDEQFF
D gene: TRBD2
CDR3 length: 17
clone size: -
V gene: TRBV7-7
J gene: TRBJ2-1

CDR3 DNA: TGTGCCAGCAGCTTATCGTCTATAACAGATACGCAGTATTTT
CDR3 protein: CASSLSSITDTQYF
D gene: -
CDR3 length: 14
clone size: -
V gene: TRBV7-6
J gene: TRBJ2-3

CDR3 DNA: TGTGCCTGGAGTGTAGACAGGAGTGAAAAACTGTTTTTT
CDR3 protein: CAWSVDRSEKLFF
D gene: -
CDR3 length: 13
clone size: -
V gene: TRBV30
J gene: TRBJ1-4

CDR3 DNA: TGTGCCAGCAGGCGGTGGAACACTGAAGCTTTCTTT
CDR3 protein: CASRRWNTEAFF
D gene: -
CDR3 length: 12
clone size: -
V gene: TRBV6-5
J gene: TRBJ1-1

CDR3 DNA: TGTGCCAGCAGCACCTGGGACAGGGGCTCTGGAAACACCATATATTTT
CDR3 protein: CASSTWDRGSGNTIYF
D gene: TRBD1
CDR3 length: 16
clone size: -
V gene: TRBV9
J gene: TRBJ1-3

CDR3 DNA: TGTGCCAGTAGTTGGGCAGGGCAGAACACCGGGGAGCTGTTTTTT
CDR3 protein: CASSWAGQNTGELFF
D gene: -
CDR3 length: 15
clone size: -
V gene: TRBV19
J gene: TRBJ2-2

CDR3 DNA: TGTGCCAGCAGCAAAGCGTCCGGGACAGGGAGAGAAGGTAGCAATCAGCCCCAGCATTTT
CDR3 protein: CASSKASGTGREGSNQPQHF
D gene: -
CDR3 length: 20
clone size: -
V gene: TRBV21-1
J gene: TRBJ1-5

CDR3 DNA: TGTGCCAGCAGCGCCTTCTCAGGGTCTAACTATGGCTACACCTTC
CDR3 protein: CASSAFSGSNYGYTF
D gene: -
CDR3 length: 15
clone size: -
V gene: TRBV9
J gene: TRBJ1-2

CDR3 DNA: TGTGCCAGCAGCCTGAGACACGCCCAGAGCTATGGCTACACCTTC
CDR3 protein: CASSLRHAQSYGYTF
D gene: -
CDR3 length: 15
clone size: -
V gene: TRBV5-6
J gene: TRBJ1-2

CDR3 DNA: TGTGCCAGCAGCTTATTGGTGGGGGTCGGGACCGGGGAGCTGTTTTTT
CDR3 protein: CASSLLVGVGTGELFF
D gene: -
CDR3 length: 16
clone size: -
V gene: TRBV11-2
J gene: TRBJ2-2

CDR3 DNA: TGTGCCAGCAGCTTAGACCTCACCTACGAGCAGTACTTC
CDR3 protein: CASSLDLTYEQYF
D gene: -
CDR3 length: 13
clone size: -
V gene: TRBV11-2
J gene: TRBJ2-7

CDR3 DNA: TGTGCCAGCAGCGTAGAGGTGGGCACCCACACCGTCGGGGAGCTGTTTTTT
CDR3 protein: CASSVEVGTHTVGELFF
D gene: -
CDR3 length: 17
clone size: -
V gene: TRBV9
J gene: TRBJ2-2

CDR3 DNA: TGTGCCAGCAGTGAAGTGAATGGCTACACCTTC
CDR3 protein: CASSEVNGYTF
D gene: -
CDR3 length: 11
clone size: -
V gene: TRBV6-1
J gene: TRBJ1-2

CDR3 DNA: TGCAGTGCTAAGGATTTCTACGAGCAGTACTTC
CDR3 protein: CSAKDFYEQYF
D gene: -
CDR3 length: 11
clone size: few
V gene: TRBV20-1
J gene: TRBJ2-7

CDR3 DNA: TGTGCCAGCAGCTTAGATAGGGGCAGCTCTGGAAACACCATATATTTT
CDR3 protein: CASSLDRGSSGNTIYF
D gene: -
CDR3 length: 16
clone size: -
V gene: TRBV11-2
J gene: TRBJ1-3

CDR3 DNA: TGTGCCAGTAGGGACAGTGATCGCTCCTACAATGAGCAGTTCTTC
CDR3 protein: CASRDSDRSYNEQFF
D gene: -
CDR3 length: 15
clone size: few
V gene: TRBV19
J gene: TRBJ2-1

CDR3 DNA: TGTGCCAGCAGCTTAGCTGTCACAGGGTCGTCCTACAATGAGCAGTTCTTC
CDR3 protein: CASSLAVTGSSYNEQFF
D gene: -
CDR3 length: 17
clone size: -
V gene: TRBV7-2
J gene: TRBJ2-1

CDR3 DNA: TGTGCCAGCAGTCCTACAGGATTTCAGCCCCAGCATTTT
CDR3 protein: CASSPTGFQPQHF
D gene: -
CDR3 length: 13
clone size: once
V gene: TRBV2
J gene: TRBJ1-5

CDR3 DNA: TGTGCCAGCAGTACCGAAGGCCTCTACGAGCAGTACTTC
CDR3 protein: CASSTEGLYEQYF
D gene: -
CDR3 length: 13
clone size: -
V gene: TRBV6-5
J gene: TRBJ2-7

CDR3 DNA: TGTGCCAGCAGTGGACAGGGAGGGATCACAGATACGCAGTATTTT
CDR3 protein: CASSGQGGITDTQYF
D gene: -
CDR3 length: 15
clone size: -
V gene: TRBV2
J gene: TRBJ2-3

CDR3 DNA: TGTGCCAGCAGTGAAAGGACAGGGGGCACAGATTCTAGCAATCAGCCCCAGCATTTT
CDR3 protein: CASSERTGGTDSSNQPQHF
D gene: TRBD1
CDR3 length: 19
clone size: -
V gene: TRBV2
J gene: TRBJ1-5

CDR3 DNA: TGCGCCAGCAGCCACGCGATCCGGGACAGCTCCTACGAGCAGTACTTC
CDR3 protein: CASSHAIRDSSYEQYF
D gene: TRBD1
CDR3 length: 16
clone size: -
V gene: TRBV4-1
J gene: TRBJ2-7

CDR3 DNA: TGTGCCAGCCAACAGGGAACCTATGGCTACACCTTC
CDR3 protein: CASQQGTYGYTF
D gene: -
CDR3 length: 12
clone size: -
V gene: TRBV28
J gene: TRBJ1-2

CDR3 DNA: TGTGCCAGCAGCCCGAGAGGGGGAGGAACCTACAATGAGCAGTTCTTC
CDR3 protein: CASSPRGGGTYNEQFF
D gene: -
CDR3 length: 16
clone size: -
V gene: TRBV11-2
J gene: TRBJ2-1

CDR3 DNA: TGTGCCAGCCCTCCCCCGAGGGGCTCCTCTGAAGCTTTCTTT
CDR3 protein: CASPPPRGSSEAFF
D gene: -
CDR3 length: 14
clone size: -
V gene: TRBV6-5
J gene: TRBJ1-1